This T cell receptor (beta chain) was obtained from a study of CD8 T cells in Susac syndrome (dated by TCRdb to the late 2010s). About the full investigation: Among the Susac syndrome patients who were sequenced, clinically active disease was present in more than five and clinical remission was observed in fewer than ten. Whether CD8+ T cell activation and differentiation in Susac syndrome was antigen driven was tested using repertoire sequencing. At blood withdrawal, Susac syndrome patients were either therapy-naive, taking corticosteroids (in some cases with IVIg as well), or taking IVIg alone.

Peripheral blood CD8+ and CD4+ T cells from healthy donors, Susac syndrome patients and multiple sclerosis patients were profiled by high-throughput TCR beta sequencing. The Susac syndrome patients fulfilled recently defined diagnostic criteria for either definite or probable disease. Bulk CD8+ and CD4+ T cells were purified by magnetic negative isolation, while CD8+ TEMRA cells were enriched using FACS. Blood was drawn into EDTA tubes, processed within 24 hours, and PBMCs were isolated by density gradient centrifugation. PBMCs intended for TCR sequencing were cryopreserved in liquid nitrogen and thawed later in a water bath at 37 degrees C. The sorted or isolated CD4+, CD8+ and CD8+ TEMRA cells had a purity of 90% or higher. This clonotype was counted a single time. Its antigen is not yet known. Qualities for individual bases were not recorded, and no much larger clone is one base off. Resting on one read, the evidence is weak.

RNA was extracted with the RNeasy kit and about 0.5 to 1 ug was reverse transcribed using random hexamers. The immunoSEQ multiplex PCR assay, which covers 54 Vbeta and 13 Jbeta segments, was used to amplify TCR beta CDR3 regions. To correct PCR amplification bias, a synthetic template baseline was used for both primer optimization and computational correction. As for the original processing: Reads were assigned to V, D and J genes according to IMGT and analyzed in immunoSEQ Analyzer, with only productive sequences retained. Clonality was computed as one minus Shannon entropy normalized by log2 of the number of productive unique sequences. For each patient and control, public and private clones were evaluated within the 100 most prevalent clones. Clones were defined as Susac-specific when absent from the healthy and MS cohorts, from about 1,100 published viral clones and from other ImmuneACCESS disease sequences. TCRdb took the public reads, trimmed them with fastp at Q25, ran MiXCR for clone calling and kept in-frame beta chains. Each record represents a unique CDR3 protein, reported with the most common genes and DNA among its rows. TCRdb's processing, not the authors', yielded these V and J calls. This sample has some 99,000 distinct CDR3 sequences in its table, and roughly 94% of those were observed once. 0.3% to 0.35% of the sample rests with the top ten.

The research as a whole found: The number of individuals in the TCR sequencing and HLA analysis was acknowledged as relatively small. In the CD4+ T cell repertoire of Susac syndrome patients, clonal expansion was not detected.

The CDR3 has 13 amino acids, counting the end cysteine and phenylalanine. Just CDR3 DNA is preserved here, 39 bases in frame from base 1. Looking up the germline V gene yields CDR1 MDHEN and CDR2 SYDVKM. Trimming removed 7 bases from V and 5 bases from J, leaving 15 bases between the germline ends. The specimen was CD4+ T cells from PBMCs. The chain employs TRBV28 and TRBJ2-7; the D gene is perhaps TRBD1 or TRBD2, as each covers 5 bases. The TCR sequence derives from a human donor with Susac syndrome. The CDR3 reads CASTDPGRNEQYF. The bases read TGTGCCAGCACCGACCCGGGACGTAACGAGCAGTACTTC.